Listed here are 3 T cell receptor beta chains from one sample, sequenced in a study of cytotoxic CD8 clonotypes in ibrutinib-treated CLL. Libraries were prepared by immunoSEQ multiplex PCR; TCRdb keeps only in-frame clonotypes and omits some of them. The repertoire consists of just over 65,000 clones, with approximately 71% occurring once and the leading ten covering roughly 6%. The sample consisted of PBMCs, taken after 12 months of ibrutinib treatment. Every receptor here comes from a human donor with chronic lymphocytic leukemia.

The chain recombines TRBV7-2 with TRBJ2-7; the match to TRBD1 covers 10 bases. The CDR3 consists of 16 residues. V shed 4 bases, J shed 7 bases, and the junction held 13 bases outside the gene matches. The V gene's germline CDR1 is SGHTA and CDR2 FQGNSA. CDR3 in amino acids: CASSWLPGQGSREQYF. In DNA, the CDR3 is TGTGCCAGCAGCTGGCTTCCGGGACAGGGGTCGAGGGAGCAGTACTTC.

J is TRBJ1-2 and V is TRBV19; TRBD1 aligns across 8 bases. V dropped 4 bases and J dropped 3; count of bases not matched to a gene: 4. Per the germline V gene, CDR1 is LNHDA and CDR2 is SQIVND (reference sequence). CDR3 length: 14 amino acids. The CDR3 region is CASSTGDRYYGYTF. CDR3 in DNA: TGTGCCAGTAGTACAGGGGACAGGTACTATGGCTACACCTTC.

The genes are TRBV6-6 and TRBJ2-5, with D maybe TRBD1 (6 bases). This CDR3 has 14 residues. With 6 bases removed from V and 2 bases from J, the gap between germline ends came to 13 bases. Germline CDR1 is MNHNY and CDR2 is SVGAGI (reference sequence). CDR3 in amino acids: CASRKGQNQETQYF. The CDR3 nucleotides are TGTGCCAGCAGAAAAGGACAGAATCAAGAGACCCAGTACTTC.